This TCR beta chain was identified in a study of Ad26.COV2.S vaccination and SARS-CoV-2 variants. Study background: Donor was in the COV1001 Ad26.COV2.S trial arm. Participants got Ad26.COV2.S intramuscularly, once or twice 56 days apart.

Profiled with immunoSEQ multiplex PCR; TCRdb holds only in-frame clones, not every one. The data contain about 250,000 clones, around 88% of them singletons. The sample's treatment: around 19 received Ad26.COV2.S at low or high dose, single or two shots; 5 received placebo; per-sample allocation not given. Specimen acquisition occurred on day 63 following the initial vaccine or placebo injection. This material consisted of peripheral blood, taken in a trial of Ad26.COV2.S vaccine versus placebo. The receptor was isolated from a person aged 18-60 years who received the Ad26.COV2.S COVID-19 vaccine or a placebo.

The CDR3 loop is CASSRNGGNIQYF. In DNA form, the CDR3 reads TGTGCCAGCAGCAGGAATGGGGGAAACATTCAGTACTTC. The chain is built from TRBV12-3 or TRBV12-4 and TRBJ2-4; tentatively, D is TRBD1 or TRBD2 (5 bases each). Trimming cost V 6 bases and J 6 bases, with 12 bases left between them. The CDR3 contains 13 residues.